A selection of T cell receptor beta chains follows, all from one sample in a study of cytomegalovirus exposure and HLA in healthy donors. Here immunoSEQ multiplex PCR was the method, and the copy in TCRdb shows in-frame clones only, minus some. This sample carries 55,000 to 85,000 clones, roughly 85% of them seen once, and the ten largest clones take roughly 2%. Sequencing was done on a sample of PBMCs. Source of these receptors: a young woman in good health and CMV-seronegative. The CDR3 runs from the conserved cysteine through the conserved F or W. A D gene is named only where the DNA matches it firmly. Clone size is not always given. Where it is, it says once, few, many or a class for expanded clones.

d_call	clone_size	cdr3_length	v_call	j_call	cdr3_aa	cdr3_nt
NA	NA	16	TRBV9	TRBJ2-2	CASSVSERVNTGELFF	TGTGCCAGCAGCGTATCAGAACGGGTGAACACCGGGGAGCTGTTTTTT
TRBD2	NA	12	TRBV7-2	TRBJ2-7	CASSLPGGEQYF	TGTGCCAGCAGTTTGCCGGGGGGCGAGCAGTACTTC
TRBD1	NA	14	TRBV7-9	TRBJ1-1	CSSSFRDRAPEAFF	TGTTCCAGCAGCTTCCGGGACAGGGCCCCTGAAGCTTTCTTT
NA	NA	13	TRBV7-8	TRBJ2-7	CASSLAELREQYF	TGTGCCAGCAGCTTAGCAGAATTGAGGGAGCAGTACTTC
TRBD2	NA	16	TRBV7-2	TRBJ2-3	CASSLLGLAGTDTQYF	TGTGCCAGCAGCTTACTTGGACTAGCGGGCACAGATACGCAGTATTTT
TRBD1	few	15	TRBV7-2	TRBJ2-1	CASSLAYDRGYEQFF	TGTGCCAGCAGCTTAGCGTATGACAGGGGGTATGAGCAGTTCTTC
TRBD2	NA	14	TRBV7-9	TRBJ2-7	CSSSLRSGSDEQYF	TGTTCCAGCAGCCTGCGTAGCGGGAGTGACGAGCAGTACTTC
TRBD1	NA	17	TRBV4-3	TRBJ2-5	CASSRAGTGSIEETQYF	TGCGCCAGCAGCCGAGCCGGGACAGGGAGTATAGAGGAGACCCAGTACTTC
NA	NA	13	TRBV7-2	TRBJ2-3	CASSLAEDDTQYF	TGTGCCAGCAGCTTAGCGGAGGATGATACGCAGTATTTT
NA	NA	17	TRBV15	TRBJ2-7	CATSRDRSPSRPYEQYF	TGTGCCACCAGCAGAGATCGTTCCCCTAGCCGCCCCTACGAGCAGTACTTC
TRBD2	NA	18	TRBV7-9	TRBJ2-4	CASSLVSSGALAKNIQYF	TGTGCCAGCAGCTTAGTTTCTAGCGGAGCTCTAGCCAAAAACATTCAGTACTTC
TRBD2	NA	17	TRBV15	TRBJ2-3	CATSTFTSGSSTDTQYF	TGTGCCACCAGCACTTTTACTAGCGGGAGTAGCACAGATACGCAGTATTTT
TRBD1	NA	16	TRBV10-3	TRBJ1-6	CAISDGTGKYNSPLHF	TGTGCCATCAGCGACGGGACAGGAAAATATAATTCACCCCTCCACTTT
NA	NA	11	TRBV20-1	TRBJ1-2	CSARDRGGYTF	TGCAGTGCTAGAGATAGAGGTGGCTACACCTTC
TRBD2	NA	13	TRBV5-6	TRBJ2-5	CASSRTSRETQYF	TGTGCCAGCAGCAGGACTAGTCGGGAGACCCAGTACTTC
TRBD1	NA	16	TRBV30	TRBJ2-5	CAWTPADREFKETQYF	TGTGCCTGGACCCCAGCGGACAGGGAGTTTAAAGAGACCCAGTACTTC
NA	NA	17	TRBV7-3	TRBJ2-2	CASSVNPSSANTGELFF	TGTGCCAGCAGCGTTAATCCCTCTAGCGCAAACACCGGGGAGCTGTTTTTT
NA	NA	16	TRBV6-4	TRBJ1-2	CASSGYSEKGNYGYTF	TGTGCCAGCAGTGGGTATTCCGAGAAGGGGAACTATGGCTACACCTTC
TRBD1	NA	16	TRBV7-9	TRBJ1-4	CSSSGGQVTTNEKLFF	TGTTCCAGCAGCGGAGGACAGGTCACAACTAATGAAAAACTGTTTTTT
TRBD1	once	16	TRBV11-2	TRBJ1-1	CASRPQGALRNTEAFF	TGTGCCAGCAGACCTCAGGGGGCCTTACGTAACACTGAAGCTTTCTTT
NA	NA	13	TRBV19	TRBJ2-5	CASRSPGGETQYF	TGTGCCAGTAGGTCGCCTGGCGGAGAGACCCAGTACTTC
TRBD2	NA	14	TRBV7-2	TRBJ2-3	CAKELAGGSDTQYF	TGTGCCAAAGAACTAGCGGGAGGATCAGATACGCAGTATTTT
NA	NA	15	TRBV30	TRBJ2-3	CAWSVTGLSTDTQYF	TGTGCCTGGAGTGTAACAGGGTTGAGCACAGATACGCAGTATTTT
NA	NA	15	TRBV11-1	TRBJ2-7	CASSPRFRRAHEQYF	TGTGCCAGCAGCCCCCGGTTCAGGCGAGCTCACGAGCAGTACTTC
NA	NA	15	TRBV28	TRBJ1-5	CASSPPDSHNQPQHF	TGTGCCAGCAGCCCGCCGGACAGCCATAATCAGCCCCAGCATTTT
NA	NA	14	TRBV5-1	TRBJ2-5	CASSEGLHQETQYF	TGCGCCAGCAGCGAGGGACTTCACCAAGAGACCCAGTACTTC
TRBD2	few	17	TRBV4-3	TRBJ2-1	CASSQAPWLAGGNEQFF	TGCGCCAGCAGCCAAGCTCCCTGGCTAGCGGGAGGCAATGAGCAGTTCTTC
NA	once	16	TRBV6-4	TRBJ2-7	CASRKENRDLAYEQYF	TGTGCCAGCAGGAAAGAGAACCGGGACTTAGCCTACGAGCAGTACTTC
NA	NA	14	TRBV28	TRBJ1-2	CASLGADQNYGYTF	TGTGCCAGCCTGGGGGCAGACCAAAACTATGGCTACACCTTC
TRBD1	once	15	TRBV6-1	TRBJ1-5	CASSETGVSNQPQHF	TGTGCCAGCAGTGAGACAGGGGTTAGCAATCAGCCCCAGCATTTT
NA	NA	17	TRBV9	TRBJ2-2	CASSVGTVAGSIGELFF	TGTGCCAGCAGCGTAGGGACGGTGGCAGGGTCTATCGGGGAGCTGTTTTTT
TRBD1	NA	14	TRBV30	TRBJ1-1	CAWSHPGTGKRAFF	TGTGCCTGGAGTCACCCCGGGACAGGGAAACGAGCTTTCTTT
TRBD1	NA	12	TRBV27	TRBJ1-2	CASSRDRLGYTF	TGTGCCAGCAGTAGGGACAGGCTGGGCTACACCTTC
NA	NA	15	TRBV19	TRBJ2-7	CASSIGQAWAYEQYF	TGTGCCAGTAGTATAGGACAGGCGTGGGCCTACGAGCAGTACTTC
NA	NA	17	TRBV4-1	TRBJ2-7	CASSHLPGQGFSYEQYF	TGCGCCAGCAGCCACTTACCCGGGCAGGGCTTCTCCTACGAGCAGTACTTC
TRBD2	NA	16	TRBV19	TRBJ2-1	CASSSIAGSSYNEQFF	TGTGCCAGTAGCTCGATAGCGGGTTCCTCCTACAATGAGCAGTTCTTC
TRBD1	NA	13	TRBV13	TRBJ2-7	CASTGTDTYEQYF	TGTGCCAGCACCGGGACAGATACCTACGAGCAGTACTTC
TRBD1	NA	16	TRBV5-1	TRBJ2-6	CASSPGTGAGANVLTF	TGCGCCAGCAGCCCCGGGACAGGGGCCGGGGCCAACGTCCTGACTTTC
NA	once	17	TRBV7-2	TRBJ2-2	CASRFGGYRLDTGELFF	TGTGCCAGCAGATTTGGGGGATACCGACTAGACACCGGGGAGCTGTTTTTT
NA	NA	14	TRBV15	TRBJ1-5	CATSRGQPNQPQHF	TGTGCCACCAGCAGAGGACAGCCCAATCAGCCCCAGCATTTT
TRBD1	NA	17	TRBV18	TRBJ1-2	CASSPVEGARTNYGYTF	TGTGCCAGCTCACCAGTTGAGGGGGCGAGGACTAACTATGGCTACACCTTC
TRBD2	NA	15	TRBV5-1	TRBJ2-5	CASSSGLAGVETQYF	TGCGCCAGCAGCTCTGGACTAGCGGGAGTAGAGACCCAGTACTTC
NA	NA	17	TRBV4-3	TRBJ2-1	CASSQLPQSSSYNEQFF	TGCGCCAGCAGCCAACTCCCACAGTCCTCCTCCTACAATGAGCAGTTCTTC
NA	NA	15	TRBV7-2	TRBJ1-1	CASSLVETANTEAFF	TGTGCCAGCAGCTTAGTCGAGACAGCGAACACTGAAGCTTTCTTT
NA	once	16	TRBV5-1	TRBJ2-3	CASSPVSQSSTDTQYF	TGCGCCAGCAGCCCAGTCTCCCAATCTAGCACAGATACGCAGTATTTT